This T cell receptor (beta chain) emerged from a study of T cell repertoires in cytomegalovirus infection. Study overall: From public TCR beta signatures came an indication of both CMV infection and matching HLA type.

J gave up 0 bases and V 5 bases, and 1 base lay outside the gene matches. This CDR3 has 13 residues. This clonotype was picked up many times. What it recognizes is unknown. TCRdb fed the reads into MiXCR, producing one record per CDR3 protein. Of approximately 730,000 distinct CDR3 sequences in the sample, around a third are singletons; the top ten hold approximately 18%. The source of this sequence is a human donor in good health (CMV status not recorded). Some clones in this sample may be carry-over from other donors' samples. The chain combines TRBV12-3 or TRBV12-4 with TRBJ2-7, with TRBD1 identical over 7 bases. This specimen was cultured PBMCs, taken from culture after CMV antigen stimulation. CDR3 residues: CASSGDSSYEQYF. The DNA for the CDR3 is TGTGCCAGCAGTGGGGACAGCTCCTACGAGCAGTACTTC.